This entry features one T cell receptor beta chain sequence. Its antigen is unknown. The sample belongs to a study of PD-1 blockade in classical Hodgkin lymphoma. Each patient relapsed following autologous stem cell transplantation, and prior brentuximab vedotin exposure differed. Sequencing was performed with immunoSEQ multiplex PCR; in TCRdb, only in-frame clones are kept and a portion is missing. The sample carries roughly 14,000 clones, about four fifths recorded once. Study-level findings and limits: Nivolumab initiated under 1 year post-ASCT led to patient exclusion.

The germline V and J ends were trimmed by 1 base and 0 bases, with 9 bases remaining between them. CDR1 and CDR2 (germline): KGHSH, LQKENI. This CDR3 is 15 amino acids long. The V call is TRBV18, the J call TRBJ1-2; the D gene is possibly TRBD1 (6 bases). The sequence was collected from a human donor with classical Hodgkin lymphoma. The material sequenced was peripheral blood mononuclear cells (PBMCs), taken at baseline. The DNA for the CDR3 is TGTGCCAGCTCACCACAGGGGGGGACTAACTATGGCTACACCTTC. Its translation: CASSPQGGTNYGYTF.